These 10 T cell receptor beta chains were sequenced from one sample in a study of cytomegalovirus exposure and HLA in healthy donors. PCR involved 60 Vbeta and 13 Jbeta primers. Sequenced by immunoSEQ multiplex PCR; TCRdb stores in-frame clones only, minus some. This sample has some 150,000 clones; around 78% occur once, and the top ten carry 2.5% to 3%. The sequencing input was PBMCs. The receptor set was obtained from a male donor in good health and CMV-seronegative.

This clone was observed a single time. The CDR3 DNA sequence: TGCGCCAGCAGCCCTCAACTCGAGCAGGGAATAAGGAGAGGCTACACCTTC. It specifies CASSPQLEQGIRRGYTF. The rearrangement links TRBV4-1 to TRBJ1-2; tentative D call: TRBD1 (5 bases). CDR1 is MGHRA and CDR2 is YSYEKL in the germline V gene. With 4 bases removed from V and 8 bases from J, the gap between germline ends came to 26 bases. This CDR3 region has 17 residues.

The chain employs TRBV6-6 and TRBJ2-7, with TRBD2 matching over 7 bases. Trimming took 7 bases from V and 5 from J; bases not matched to a gene: 8. CDR1 is MNHNY and CDR2 is SVGAGI in the germline V gene (reference sequence). CDR3 length: 13 residues. In DNA form, the CDR3 reads TGTGCCAGCACCGATGCGGGGAGGGACGAGCAGTACTTC. Its protein product is CASTDAGRDEQYF.

In this sample, this clone turned up once. V and J are TRBV27 and TRBJ2-2, with D possibly matching TRBD2 (6 bases). Per the germline V gene, CDR1 is MNHEY and CDR2 is SMNVEV (reference sequence). This CDR3 contains 14 residues. V dropped 0 bases and J dropped 5 bases, with 7 bases sitting between them. The DNA of the CDR3 is TGTGCCAGCAGTTTATCTGGACTAACCGGGGAGCTGTTTTTT. Translating it yields CASSLSGLTGELFF.

V is TRBV9 and J is TRBJ1-2, with TRBD1 matching over 10 bases. The germline CDR1 and CDR2 sequences are SGDLS and YYNGEE. The CDR3 runs to 15 residues. J was trimmed by 7 bases and V by 3 bases; bases with no gene match: 9. The CDR3 DNA reads as TGTGCCAGCAGCGCAACCGGGACAGGGGCAAGTGGCTACACCTTC. Its protein is CASSATGTGASGYTF.

The chain couples TRBV5-5 to TRBJ2-1, with a possible D match to TRBD2 (6 bases). V lost 2 bases and J lost 3, with 12 bases in between. CDR3 length: 15 residues. Per germline, CDR1 SGHKS and CDR2 YYEKEE (reference sequence). The CDR3 DNA is TGTGCCAGCAGCTTCACCCGGGGGATCTACAATGAGCAGTTCTTC. The encoded protein is CASSFTRGIYNEQFF. The entire variable domain, with the rest obtained from reference TRBV5-5 and TRBJ2-1, is as follows: DAGVTQSPTHLIKTRGQQVTLRCSPISGHKSVSWYQQVLGQGPQFIFQYYEKEERGRGNFPDRFSARQFPNYSSELNVNALLLGDSALYLCASSFTRGIYNEQFFGPGTRLTVL.

V usage is TRBV5-6 and J usage is TRBJ1-5, with D unclear. The CDR3 is 13 amino acids. Trimming left V 1 base short and J 5 bases short, with 7 bases between. CDR1 and CDR2 from the germline V gene are SGHDT and YYEEEE. The CDR3 nucleotides read TGTGCCAGCAGCTTGAAGAGTTATCAGCCCCAGCATTTT. Translation: CASSLKSYQPQHF.

The rearrangement links TRBV29-1 to TRBJ1-2; 7 nucleotides agree with TRBD1. The CDR3 length is 11 residues. Per germline, CDR1 SQVTM and CDR2 ANQGSEA. The V and J ends lost 6 bases and 6 bases, in that order; junction bases with no gene match: 4. As DNA, the CDR3 is TGCAGCGTAATGACAGGGAATGGCTACACCTTC. Protein product: CSVMTGNGYTF.

This clone turned up a few times. V usage is TRBV4-3 and J usage is TRBJ1-2; 7 bases are a match to TRBD1. Germline V lookup: CDR1 LGHNA, CDR2 YSLEER. The CDR3 consists of 14 residues. V lost 5 bases, J lost 5 bases, and 8 bases stayed unmatched. CDR3 loop: CASSDPGQTYGYTF. CDR3 in DNA: TGCGCCAGCAGCGACCCGGGACAGACATATGGCTACACCTTC.

This clone was seen more than once but under ten times. This chain connects TRBV4-2 to TRBJ1-1, with 9 bases matching TRBD1. V lost 3 bases and J lost 8; bases outside the gene matches: 10. This CDR3 region has 15 residues. Germline CDR1 is LGHNA and CDR2 is YNFKEQ. The DNA of the CDR3 is TGTGCCAGCAGCCAGCTGACAGGGGGGGGTCGGGAAGCTTTCTTT. This codes for CASSQLTGGGREAFF.

The table lists this clone with a few counts. V gene TRBV2 combines with J gene TRBJ2-7, with 7 bases identical to TRBD2. The CDR3 runs to 12 residues. After removal of 6 bases from V and 4 bases from J, the junction contained 3 bases not matched to a gene. CDR1 SNHLY and CDR2 FYNNEI come from the germline V gene. CDR3 amino acids: CASRRGGYEQYF. CDR3 DNA: TGTGCCAGCAGACGGGGAGGGTACGAGCAGTACTTC.